The entry below describes one TCR beta chain. TCRdb keeps only in-frame clones here, not all; method: immunoSEQ multiplex PCR. This sample has 290,000 or so clones; around 87% occur once, and the top ten carry around 1.2%. These data come from a study of blood T cell repertoires in COVID-19. Trimming stripped 0 bases from V and 4 bases from J, with 6 bases between. The germline CDR1 and CDR2 sequences are GTSNPN and SVGIG (reference sequence). This CDR3 region has 12 residues. This chain links TRBV30 with TRBJ1-2, with D possibly being TRBD1 (5 bases). This TCR came from a man between 65 and 85 years old with acute or convalescent COVID-19. Sequencing was performed on peripheral blood. The CDR3 bases are TGTGCCTGGAGTGTGCAGGGCTATGGCTACACCTTC. As protein: CAWSVQGYGYTF.